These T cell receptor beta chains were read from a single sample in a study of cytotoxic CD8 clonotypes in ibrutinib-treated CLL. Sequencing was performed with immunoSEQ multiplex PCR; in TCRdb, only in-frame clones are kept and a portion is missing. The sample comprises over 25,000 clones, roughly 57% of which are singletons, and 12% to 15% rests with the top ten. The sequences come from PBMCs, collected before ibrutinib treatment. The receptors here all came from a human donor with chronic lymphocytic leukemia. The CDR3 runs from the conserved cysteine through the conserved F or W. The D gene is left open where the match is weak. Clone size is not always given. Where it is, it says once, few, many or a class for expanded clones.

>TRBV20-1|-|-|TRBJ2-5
CSASGETQYF
TGCAGTGCTAGCGGGGAGACCCAGTACTTC
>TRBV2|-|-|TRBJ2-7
CASNDPGSAYEQYF
TGTGCCAGCAACGATCCGGGATCGGCCTACGAGCAGTACTTC
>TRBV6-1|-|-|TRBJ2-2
CASSWAGELFF
TGTGCCAGCAGCTGGGCCGGGGAGCTGTTTTTT
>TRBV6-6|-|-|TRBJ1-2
CASSYQGSSYGYTF
TGTGCCAGCAGTTACCAGGGGTCTTCCTATGGCTACACCTTC
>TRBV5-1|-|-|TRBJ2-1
CASSLPAGNEQFF
TGCGCCAGCAGCTTGCCCGCCGGGAATGAGCAGTTCTTC
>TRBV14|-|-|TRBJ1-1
CASSQEWGGAAFF
TGTGCCAGCAGCCAAGAATGGGGAGGGGCGGCTTTCTTT
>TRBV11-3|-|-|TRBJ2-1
CASSPTAYNEQFF
TGTGCCAGCAGCCCGACAGCCTACAATGAGCAGTTCTTC
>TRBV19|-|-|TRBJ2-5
CASSRGDQETQYF
TGTGCCAGTAGTAGGGGGGACCAAGAGACCCAGTACTTC
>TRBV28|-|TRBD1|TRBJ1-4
CASSLLQGAQVLFF
TGTGCCAGCAGTCTCTTACAGGGGGCCCAAGTTCTGTTTTTT
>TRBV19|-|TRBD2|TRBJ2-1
CASMRLAGAGNEQFF
TGTGCCAGTATGAGACTAGCGGGGGCTGGCAATGAGCAGTTCTTC
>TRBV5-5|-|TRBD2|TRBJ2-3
CASSRTLAYSTDTQYF
TGTGCCAGCAGCCGGACACTAGCGTACAGCACAGATACGCAGTATTTT
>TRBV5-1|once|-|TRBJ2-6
CASSPRRDSGANVLTF
TGCGCCAGCAGCCCACGGAGGGACTCTGGGGCCAACGTCCTGACTTTC
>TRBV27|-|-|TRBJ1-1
CASSLFYTVNTEAFF
TGTGCCAGCAGTTTATTTTATACAGTGAACACTGAAGCTTTCTTT
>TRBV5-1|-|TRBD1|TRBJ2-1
CASSSGTGSYNEQFF
TGCGCCAGCAGCTCCGGGACAGGTTCCTACAATGAGCAGTTCTTC
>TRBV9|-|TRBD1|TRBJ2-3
CASSGQGASDTQYF
TGTGCCAGCAGTGGACAGGGGGCGTCAGATACGCAGTATTTT
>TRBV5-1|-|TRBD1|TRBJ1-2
CASSLAPGGYGYTF
TGCGCCAGCAGCTTGGCCCCAGGGGGCTATGGCTACACCTTC
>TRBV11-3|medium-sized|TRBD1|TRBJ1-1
CASSLGGTALNTEAFF
TGTGCCAGCAGCCTGGGAGGGACAGCTTTGAACACTGAAGCTTTCTTT
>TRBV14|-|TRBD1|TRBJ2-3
CASSRGQGVADTQYF
TGTGCCAGCAGCCGGGGACAGGGGGTGGCAGATACGCAGTATTTT
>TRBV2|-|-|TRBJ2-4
CASSNRRGPENIQYF
TGTGCCAGCAGTAACAGGAGGGGCCCCGAAAACATTCAGTACTTC
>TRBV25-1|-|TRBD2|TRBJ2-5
CASSATPPTSGRTETQYF
TGTGCCAGCAGTGCCACCCCTCCGACTAGCGGGAGAACAGAGACCCAGTACTTC
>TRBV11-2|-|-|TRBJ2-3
CASSFGTRGENTQYF
TGTGCCAGCAGCTTTGGCACCCGGGGTGAAAATACGCAGTATTTT
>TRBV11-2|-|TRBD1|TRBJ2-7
CASSRQGASGYEQYF
TGTGCCAGCAGCCGACAGGGGGCTAGCGGCTACGAGCAGTACTTC
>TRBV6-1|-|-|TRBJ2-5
CASSGNGGETQYF
TGTGCCAGCAGTGGGAACGGCGGAGAGACCCAGTACTTC
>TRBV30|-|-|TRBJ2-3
CAWGSGWTRGTDTQYF
TGTGCCTGGGGGAGCGGGTGGACCAGAGGCACAGATACGCAGTATTTT
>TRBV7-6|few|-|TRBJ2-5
CASSFRQGGEETQYF
TGTGCCAGCAGCTTCCGACAGGGAGGGGAGGAGACCCAGTACTTC
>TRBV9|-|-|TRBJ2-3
CASSVGVSTSTDTQYF
TGTGCCAGCAGCGTAGGGGTGTCCACTAGCACAGATACGCAGTATTTT
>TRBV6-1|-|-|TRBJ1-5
CASSELISGGHQHF
TGTGCCAGCAGTGAATTAATTTCGGGGGGACACCAGCATTTT
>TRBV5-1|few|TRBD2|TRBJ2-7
CASSDGGDPSYEQYF
TGCGCCAGCAGCGATGGGGGGGACCCCTCCTACGAGCAGTACTTC
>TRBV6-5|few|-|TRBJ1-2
CASRRAGRDGYTF
TGTGCCAGCAGGAGGGCAGGGCGAGATGGCTACACCTTC
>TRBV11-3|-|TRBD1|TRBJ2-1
CASSSRDRGDEQFF
TGTGCCAGCAGCTCCCGGGACAGGGGCGATGAGCAGTTCTTC
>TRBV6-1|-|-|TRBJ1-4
CASSEAPGRGGEKLFF
TGTGCCAGCAGTGAAGCGCCGGGGAGGGGGGGTGAAAAACTGTTTTTT
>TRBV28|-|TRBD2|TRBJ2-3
CASRTLYEREAYTDTQYF
TGTGCCAGCAGAACCCTTTATGAGCGGGAGGCTTACACAGATACGCAGTATTTT
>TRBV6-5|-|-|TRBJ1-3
CASSYSGQGSGNTIYF
TGTGCCAGCAGTTACTCGGGGCAAGGCTCTGGAAACACCATATATTTT
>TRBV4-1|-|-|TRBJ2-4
CASSQGSVVGAKNIQYF
TGCGCCAGCAGCCAAGGTTCCGTGGTCGGGGCCAAAAACATTCAGTACTTC
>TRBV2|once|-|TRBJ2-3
CASAYGSGTDTQYF
TGTGCCAGTGCTTACGGGTCCGGCACAGATACGCAGTATTTT
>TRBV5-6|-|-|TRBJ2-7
CASSVDAAYEQYF
TGTGCCAGCAGCGTAGACGCAGCCTACGAGCAGTACTTC
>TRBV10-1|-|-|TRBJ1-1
CASSPRGGGGTEAFF
TGCGCCAGCAGTCCCCGAGGGGGGGGCGGCACTGAAGCTTTCTTT